What follows is one TCR beta chain and its context. The sample comes from a study of cytomegalovirus exposure and HLA in healthy donors. Trimming left V 6 bases short and J 6 bases short, with 12 bases between. The CDR3 loop spans 14 amino acids. CDR1 and CDR2 (germline): MNHEY, SVGAGI. Clones were read by immunoSEQ multiplex PCR, and TCRdb kept only the in-frame ones, dropping some. The table shows roughly 150,000 clones, with roughly 84% occurring only once. The source of this sequence is a man in his thirties or forties in good health and CMV-seropositive. Sequencing used PBMCs. This chain connects TRBV6-5 to TRBJ1-6; D uncertain. The CDR3 region has the DNA TGTGCCAGCAGCCTCGTGGGCTTTAATTCACCCCTCCACTTT. This codes for CASSLVGFNSPLHF.